These 8 T cell receptor beta chains were all obtained from the same sample, sequenced in a study of shared clonotypes between healthy human individuals. Assay: immunoSEQ multiplex PCR; the TCRdb copy retains only in-frame clones and omits some. Of about 1 million clones in the sample, more than 65% were seen once. Sequencing used memory CD4+ T cells sorted from blood. As for subset: CD45RA-negative fraction. The receptor set was obtained from a man younger than 35 in good health.

The rearrangement uses TRBV11-3 and TRBJ1-3, with D tentatively TRBD1 (5 bases). The germline V gene encodes CDR1 SGHNT and CDR2 YENEEA. The CDR3 extends over 17 amino acids. Between the trimmed V and J ends, which lost 5 bases and 1 base, there was a span of 18 bases. CDR3 in DNA: TGTGCCAGCAGCCCAGGGACCAGGCTGGAGTCTGGAAACACCATATATTTT. It specifies CASSPGTRLESGNTIYF.

V is TRBV6-6 and J is TRBJ2-7; tentatively, D is TRBD2 (5 bases). V was shortened by 5 bases and J by 0 bases, with 14 bases between the two germline ends. This CDR3 comprises 15 residues. Germline-derived CDR1 and CDR2 are MNHNY and SVGAGI (reference sequence). This chain's CDR3 is CASSPRGSSSYEQYF. In nucleotides, the CDR3 is TGTGCCAGCAGTCCTCGGGGATCCTCCTCCTACGAGCAGTACTTC.

A note on this clone: The same CDR3 arises from other DNA sequences in this sample as well. The genes are TRBV5-4 and TRBJ2-1; D is unclear. This CDR3 contains 15 residues. V gave up 0 bases and J gave up 0 bases, with 7 bases separating them. Germline V CDR1 and CDR2: SGHNT, YYREEE (reference sequence). This CDR3 reads CASSLGSSSYNEQFF. As DNA, the CDR3 is TGTGCCAGCAGCTTGGGATCCAGCTCCTACAATGAGCAGTTCTTC.

The count of this clone is one. The chain couples TRBV5-1 to TRBJ2-7; 7 bases map to TRBD2. The CDR3 totals 14 residues. Germline V gene sequence: CDR1 SGHRS, CDR2 YFSETQ. J lost 2 bases, V lost 3 bases, and 5 bases had no gene match. CDR3 in DNA: TGCGCCAGCAGCTCCGGACTAGGACCCTACGAGCAGTACTTC. It translates to CASSSGLGPYEQYF.

The genes are TRBV18 and TRBJ2-7, with 10 bases fitting TRBD1. The V and J ends lost 3 bases and 5 bases, in that order; junction bases with no gene match: 7. This CDR3 is 15 amino acids long. CDR1 is KGHSH and CDR2 is LQKENI in the germline V gene. CDR3 residues: CASSPKPGQGNEQYF. The DNA for the CDR3 is TGTGCCAGCTCACCGAAACCGGGACAGGGGAACGAGCAGTACTTC. The full variable domain, rest sourced from reference TRBV18 and TRBJ2-7, is NAGVMQNPRHLVRRRGQEARLRCSPMKGHSHVYWYRQLPEEGLKFMVYLQKENIIDESGMPKERFSAEFPKEGPSILRIQQVVRGDSAAYFCASSPKPGQGNEQYFGPGTRLTVT.

This chain connects TRBV10-3 to TRBJ1-6, with D possibly matching TRBD1 (5 bases). The CDR3 sequence is 13 residues long. The ends were cut back, 8 bases at V and 7 bases at J, with 12 bases in the middle. CDR1 is ENHRY, CDR2 SYGVKD, per germline. CDR3 DNA: TGTGCCATCGGGGACCGGCCCAATTCACCCCTCCACTTT. It yields the protein CAIGDRPNSPLHF.

The chain employs TRBV5-1 and TRBJ2-2, with D possibly being TRBD1 (5 bases). The CDR3 runs 15 residues. In germline, CDR1 is SGHRS, CDR2 YFSETQ. Trimming stripped 4 bases from V and 1 base from J, with 11 bases between. Written as DNA, the CDR3 is TGCGCCAGCAGCCTAACGACAGAGAACACCGGGGAGCTGTTTTTT. Translation gives CASSLTTENTGELFF. Together with reference TRBV5-1 and TRBJ2-2, the CDR3 gives the full variable domain: KAGVTQTPRYLIKTRGQQVTLSCSPISGHRSVSWYQQTPGQGLQFLFEYFSETQRNKGNFPGRFSGRQFSNSRSEMNVSTLELGDSALYLCASSLTTENTGELFFGEGSRLTVL.

The chain recombines TRBV7-2 with TRBJ1-2; tentative D call: TRBD1 (5 bases). Trimming stripped 1 base from V and 5 bases from J, with 11 bases between. Per germline, CDR1 SGHTA and CDR2 FQGNSA. The CDR3 covers 14 residues. The CDR3 DNA reads TGTGCCAGCAGCTTAGACAGGACCTCTTATGGCTACACCTTC. Protein product: CASSLDRTSYGYTF.